This TCR beta chain came from a study of CD8+ T cells in alopecia areata. Across the study: Recipients were roughly 6-11-week-old female C3H/HeJ mice grafted with skin from roughly 6-12-month-old C3H/HeJ donors with spontaneous alopecia. Findings of the study overall: Clonality was higher in lesional than normal scalp, especially in alopecia totalis/universalis. Between patients, shared TCR sequences were less clear than in mice. This was possibly due in part to HLA diversity in the patient population. Scalp sequencing captures resident alphabeta T cells of normal skin too.

Cell sorting was performed on pooled cutaneous lymph node cells with CD4, CD8alpha, NKG2D, NKG2ACE and other markers. In each case, RNA was isolated and then reverse transcribed into cDNA as the sequencing template. Some clones are missing from TCRdb's copy, which holds only in-frame ones; the method was immunoSEQ multiplex PCR. The data show 250,000 or so clones, with none appearing a single time. Note on this clone: Its antigen remains unidentified. Gene names and germline refer to mouse. The read terminates 4 residues before the CDR3 end, so the remaining end is supplied by the germline J gene.

CDR1 and CDR2 (germline): FNHDT, SITEND (reference sequence). V shed 4 bases, J shed 2 bases, and the junction held 6 bases outside the gene matches. CDR3 length: 16 residues. The V and J genes are TRBV19 and TRBJ2-3; TRBD2 matches at 11 bases. The sequencing input was CD4+ T cells sorted from a lymph node. The source of this sequence is a C3H/HeJ mouse with alopecia areata. Strain haplotype (MHC): H2-k. The covered CDR3 bases are TGTGCCAGCAGTCTCAGACTGGGGGGGTCTGCAGAA. This translates into CASSLRLGGSAE. The entire CDR3 protein is CASSLRLGGSAETLYF. The full variable domain, in which reference TRBV19 and TRBJ2-3 provide the parts outside the CDR3, is GGIITQTPKFLIGQEGQKLTLKCQQNFNHDTMYWYRQDSGKGLRLIYYSITENDLQKGDLSEGYDASREKKSSFSLTVTSAQKNEMAVFLCASSLRLGGSAETLYFGSGTRLTVL.